This T cell receptor beta chain was recovered during a study of blood T cell repertoires in COVID-19. On the study more broadly: PBMCs, B-cell-depleted T cells, or T cells provided the cDNA or gDNA that made up the material.

Measured with immunoSEQ multiplex PCR; TCRdb has only the in-frame clones, and not every one. This sample has around 160,000 clones; 88% occur once, and the top ten carry approximately 2.4%. Only a few counts were recorded for this clone. CDR1 and CDR2 from the germline V gene are LNHDA and SQIVND (reference sequence). J was trimmed by 0 bases and V by 7 bases; bases with no gene match: 8. This CDR3 comprises 18 residues. This sequence originates from a human donor in a cohort sampled during active COVID-19. The rearrangement links TRBV19 to TRBJ2-3, with 15 bases that match TRBD2. Sequences were obtained from peripheral blood. In DNA form, the CDR3 reads TGTGCCAGTACCGGGACTAGCGGGGGGCACCCTAGCACAGATACGCAGTATTTT. It translates to CASTGTSGGHPSTDTQYF.